Below, one TCR beta chain is given with its context. This specimen comes from a study of control samples from healthy donors and cancer patients. The length of the CDR3 is 13 residues. Germline V gene sequence: CDR1 MNHEY, CDR2 SMNVEV (reference sequence). V was pared by 3 bases and J by 8 bases, with 3 bases of the junction left unmatched. Sequenced by immunoSEQ multiplex PCR; TCRdb stores in-frame clones only, minus some. The data show over 45,000 clones, roughly 89% seen once. This chain connects TRBV27 to TRBJ1-2; TRBD1 aligns across 10 bases. Input material: PBMCs. The clonotype comes from a man in his forties with colorectal cancer. The CDR3 DNA reads TGTGCCAGCAGTTTGACAGGGGGCGGGGGCTACACCTTC. Amino acids: CASSLTGGGGYTF.